This T cell receptor (beta chain) comes out of a study of T cell repertoires in cytomegalovirus infection. TCRdb reprocessed the reads via MiXCR and lists one record per CDR3 protein. Of more than 250,000 distinct CDR3 sequences detected, 20% to 25% appear once; the ten largest clones hold about an eighth. Concerning this clonotype: Its target is not known.

CDR3 length: 16 amino acids. Germline V lookup: CDR1 SGHRS, CDR2 YFSETQ. J was trimmed by 7 bases and V by 7 bases; bases with no gene match: 14. This material consisted of cultured PBMCs, taken from culture after CMV antigen stimulation. This chain uses TRBV5-1 with TRBJ2-1, with TRBD2 identical over 10 bases. The receptor was isolated from a human donor in good health (CMV status not recorded). Some clones in this sample may be carry-over from other donors' samples. The chain's CDR3 is CASGTTGTSVKNEQFF. CDR3 bases: TGCGCCAGCGGCACGACCGGGACTAGCGTTAAGAATGAGCAGTTCTTC.